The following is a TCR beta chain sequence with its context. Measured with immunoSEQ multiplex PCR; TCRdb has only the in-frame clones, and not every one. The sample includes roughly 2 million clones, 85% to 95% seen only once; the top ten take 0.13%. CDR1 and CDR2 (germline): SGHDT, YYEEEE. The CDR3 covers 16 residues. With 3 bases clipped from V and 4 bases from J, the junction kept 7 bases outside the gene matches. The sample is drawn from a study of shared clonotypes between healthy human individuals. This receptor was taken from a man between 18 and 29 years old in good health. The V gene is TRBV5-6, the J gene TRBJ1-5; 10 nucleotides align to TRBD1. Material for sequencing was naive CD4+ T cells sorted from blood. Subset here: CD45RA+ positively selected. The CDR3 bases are TGTGCCAGCAGCTCCGGGACAGGGGAGGGGAATCAGCCCCAGCATTTT. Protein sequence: CASSSGTGEGNQPQHF.